This T cell receptor beta chain comes out of a study of T cell repertoires in cytomegalovirus infection. The wider study: HLA-C-restricted CMV epitopes, recently identified, and well-studied HLA-B-restricted ones were used by the study. CMV infection and matching HLA type were both indicated by public TCR beta signatures.

The germline V gene encodes CDR1 MNHEY and CDR2 SMNVEV (reference sequence). Trimming pared 5 bases from V and 7 bases from J, leaving 12 bases between. The CDR3 covers 13 residues. MiXCR, run by TCRdb on the reads, gives a single entry per CDR3 protein. The data contain about 920,000 distinct CDR3 sequences, around 32% of them seen just once; the ten biggest clones take up around 15%. This clonotype was counted at least ten times. What it binds is not known. Study results and caveats: There were HLA-C-restricted CMV-specific TCR beta clonotypes dominating the ex vivo response. Cumulative frequency (of public TCR beta family members) identified carriers of CMV plus the relevant HLA.

The V gene is TRBV27, the J gene TRBJ2-1; either TRBD1 or TRBD2 may supply D (6 bases each). Sequenced here: cultured CD8+ T cells from PBMCs, sampled from culture after CMV antigen stimulation. This TCR was recovered from a human donor in good health (CMV status not recorded). Some clones in this sample may be carry-over from other donors' samples. For the CDR3, the DNA is TGTGCCAGCAGTAGGCAGGGGAGGAATGAGCAGTTCTTC. It yields the protein CASSRQGRNEQFF.